This passage covers 13 T cell receptor beta chains from one sample sequenced in a study of CD8+ T cells in alopecia areata. Once RNA had been extracted, it was reverse transcribed into cDNA to act as the sequencing template. Data came from immunoSEQ multiplex PCR; TCRdb stores just in-frame clones and leaves some out. The data show about 190,000 clones, 55% to 70% seen once. Treatment in this sample: oral pan-JAK inhibitor, 5-10 mg twice daily. The sample consisted of CD4+ T cells sorted from blood, taken at week 4, from a patient treated with tofacitinib. The receptors shown here come from a human donor with alopecia areata.

The genes are TRBV27 and TRBJ1-5, with a weak D call TRBD1 (5 bases). The CDR3 sequence is 14 residues long. V was shortened by 4 bases and J by 6 bases, with 13 bases between the two germline ends. Per germline, CDR1 MNHEY and CDR2 SMNVEV (reference sequence). The CDR3 here is CASSSQGFRQPQHF. In DNA form, the CDR3 reads TGTGCCAGCAGTTCTCAGGGTTTCCGTCAGCCCCAGCATTTT.

The gene calls are TRBV30 and TRBJ1-2; weak D call: TRBD1 (5 bases). The CDR3 sequence is 16 residues long. V was trimmed by 2 bases and J by 4 bases, leaving 20 bases between them. Germline CDR1 and CDR2: GTSNPN and SVGIG (reference sequence). The CDR3 DNA follows: TGTGCCTGGAGTTACAGGTTGGCTGCAAATCGCTATGGCTACACCTTC. Translation gives CAWSYRLAANRYGYTF.

The chain has TRBV5-1 and TRBJ2-3; TRBD1 might be the D (8 bases). Germline assignment: CDR1 SGHRS and CDR2 YFSETQ. The V end was cut by 2 bases, the J end by 4 bases, with 11 bases between. The CDR3 has 14 amino acids. Written as DNA, the CDR3 is TGCGCCAGCAGCTTAGCGGGACAGGCAGATACGCAGTATTTT. Translated, it gives CASSLAGQADTQYF.

The gene calls are TRBV15 and TRBJ2-3; 7 nucleotides agree with TRBD2. V lost 0 bases and J lost 3; bases outside the gene matches: 3. This CDR3 contains 15 residues. Germline CDR1 LNHNV, CDR2 YYDKDF (reference sequence). CDR3 bases: TGTGCCACCAGCAGAGATGGGACTACAACAGATACGCAGTATTTT. Its protein is CATSRDGTTTDTQYF.

Only a few counts were recorded for this clone. The chain couples TRBV29-1 to TRBJ1-2, with TRBD1 matching 8 bases. J lost 7 bases, V lost 3 bases, and 7 bases had no gene match. CDR1 is SQVTM and CDR2 is ANQGSEA in the germline V gene. This CDR3 is 13 amino acids long. CDR3 sequence: CSVDRTGYGGYTF. In nucleotides, the CDR3 is TGCAGCGTTGATCGGACAGGGTACGGTGGCTACACCTTC.

DNA for the CDR3: TGCAGCGTTGACAGGGGGAATACAGATACGCAGTATTTT. Its translation: CSVDRGNTDTQYF. The J gene is TRBJ2-3, the V gene TRBV29-1, with 7 bases lining up with TRBD1. Trimming cost V 3 bases and J 3 bases; bases outside gene matches: 3. Germline CDR1 is SQVTM and CDR2 is ANQGSEA. The CDR3 has 13 residues.

This clone came up once. This rearrangement joins TRBV30 to TRBJ1-2; no definite D call. Trimming stripped 1 base from V and 0 bases from J, with 9 bases between. Per germline, CDR1 GTSNPN and CDR2 SVGIG (reference sequence). CDR3 length: 14 residues. Here the CDR3 DNA reads TGTGCCTGGAGTGCCTCGCCCACTAACTATGGCTACACCTTC. Translated: CAWSASPTNYGYTF.

The genes are TRBV6-1 and TRBJ1-2; D is ambiguous. Germline V gives CDR1 MNHNS, CDR2 SASEGT. The CDR3 consists of 8 residues. The CDR3 DNA is TGTCTTCATCCTGGCTACACCTTC. This translates into CLHPGYTF.

A few counts support this clone. V gene TRBV6-6 combines with J gene TRBJ2-5; 8 positions agree with TRBD1. The germline V gene encodes CDR1 MNHNY and CDR2 SVGAGI (reference sequence). This CDR3 is built from 15 residues. The V segment lost 7 bases and the J segment 3 bases; nucleotides outside the gene matches: 10. The CDR3 nucleotides read TGTGCCAGCACCGGGACAGGCCCTTTAGAAGAGACCCAGTACTTC. Protein sequence: CASTGTGPLEETQYF.

This clone was detected only a few times. The rearrangement links TRBV7-9 to TRBJ2-4, with D perhaps TRBD2 (6 bases). Germline assignment: CDR1 SEHNR and CDR2 FQNEAQ (reference sequence). The CDR3 is made up of 15 amino acids. Trimming pared 3 bases from V and 7 bases from J, leaving 16 bases between. The CDR3 sequence: CASSLTVGGRNIQYF. The CDR3 DNA sequence: TGTGCCAGCAGCTTGACTGTAGGAGGGAGGAACATTCAGTACTTC.

V and J are TRBV29-1 and TRBJ2-5; 7 bases fit TRBD2. The V and J ends lost 6 bases and 5 bases, in that order; junction bases with no gene match: 9. Germline V gene lookup returns CDR1 SQVTM and CDR2 ANQGSEA. The CDR3 extends over 13 amino acids. CDR3 region: CSVRELAMETQYF. The CDR3 DNA follows: TGCAGCGTACGGGAACTAGCGATGGAGACCCAGTACTTC. The whole variable domain, remainder taken from reference TRBV29-1 and TRBJ2-5, is SAVISQKPSRDICQRGTSLTIQCQVDSQVTMMFWYRQQPGQSLTLIATANQGSEATYESGFVIDKFPISRPNLTFSTLTVSNMSPEDSSIYLCSVRELAMETQYFGPGTRLLVL.

The rearrangement joins TRBV2 to TRBJ2-7; TRBD1 agrees at 8 bases. The CDR3 runs to 13 residues. J was trimmed by 6 bases and V by 8 bases; bases with no gene match: 9. Germline values: CDR1 SNHLY, CDR2 FYNNEI. The CDR3 DNA reads TGTGCCAGCGGGAAGGACAGGGTGGGCGAGCAGTACTTC. Translating it yields CASGKDRVGEQYF.

This chain connects TRBV6-1 to TRBJ2-7, with a weak D call TRBD1 (5 bases). Trimming shortened V by 6 bases and J by 7 bases, and 10 bases separated the two germline ends. The CDR3 is made up of 11 amino acids. CDR1 and CDR2 from the germline V gene are MNHNS and SASEGT. The CDR3 here is CASSRVGEQYF. CDR3 coding DNA: TGTGCCAGCAGCAGGGTAGGGGAGCAGTACTTC.